This is a list of T cell receptor beta chains from one sample in a study of identical twins. TCRdb re-analysed the 5' RACE reads in MiXCR, keeping a single row per CDR3 protein. The sample holds 1.5 million to 2 million distinct CDR3 sequences, about 31% seen once. Source material: cord blood. These receptors were collected from a newborn girl in good health. Each CDR3 is given with its conserved first and last residue. The order of the fields is D gene, clone size, V gene, J gene, CDR3 protein, CDR3 DNA. D genes are given only for firm matches. Rows give clone size only sometimes, using once, few, many, or a class for an expanded clone.

.	.	TRBV6-6	TRBJ2-3	CASSLASAPRGADTQYF	TGTGCCAGCAGTTTGGCGTCGGCGCCGAGGGGGGCAGATACGCAGTATTTT
.	few	TRBV20-1	TRBJ1-2	CSATDGGGYGYTF	TGCAGTGCTACGGACGGTGGGGGTTATGGCTACACCTTC
.	few	TRBV27	TRBJ1-4	CASSLTRYRNEKLFF	TGTGCCAGCAGCCTTACTCGTTACCGGAATGAAAAACTGTTTTTT
.	many	TRBV20-1	TRBJ2-1	CSARVGGSSYNEQFF	TGCAGTGCTAGAGTTGGTGGGAGCTCCTACAATGAGCAGTTCTTC
.	.	TRBV20-1	TRBJ2-1	CSALNRGGSSYNEQFF	TGCAGTGCGCTCAATCGGGGCGGTAGCTCCTACAATGAGCAGTTCTTC
.	few	TRBV4-1	TRBJ1-5	CASSQDLGTSNQPQHF	TGCGCCAGCAGCCAAGATTTAGGGACCAGCAATCAGCCCCAGCATTTT
.	.	TRBV15	TRBJ2-5	CATSQPRTFQETQYF	TGTGCCACCAGCCAACCCAGGACTTTTCAAGAGACCCAGTACTTC
TRBD1	.	TRBV7-8	TRBJ1-2	CASSGGDRPPYGYTF	TGTGCCAGCAGCGGTGGGGACAGGCCCCCCTATGGCTACACCTTC
.	few	TRBV6-5	TRBJ2-7	CASSKGGVYEQYF	TGTGCCAGCAGTAAGGGGGGGGTCTACGAGCAGTACTTC
TRBD2	.	TRBV7-2	TRBJ2-7	CASALGLAESYEQYF	TGTGCCAGCGCCCTGGGACTAGCGGAGTCCTACGAGCAGTACTTC
TRBD2	.	TRBV6-5	TRBJ2-6	CASSYLGLAGAGANVLTF	TGTGCCAGCAGTTACCTCGGACTAGCGGGAGCTGGGGCCAACGTCCTGACTTTC
.	.	TRBV27	TRBJ2-5	CASSFGKTGTRYF	TGTGCCAGCAGTTTCGGGAAAACAGGGACTCGGTACTTC
TRBD2	.	TRBV4-1	TRBJ2-5	CASSLPLAGGLNEQYF	TGCGCCAGCAGCCTTCCTCTAGCGGGGGGGCTCAATGAGCAGTACTTC
.	.	TRBV3-1	TRBJ2-5	CASSRRTSRDGTGRTQYF	TGTGCCAGCAGCCGCCGGACTTCGCGCGATGGCACCGGACGGACCCAGTACTTC
.	.	TRBV25-1	TRBJ2-2	CASSELYVGGTGELFF	TGTGCCAGCAGTGAACTCTACGTTGGGGGCACCGGGGAGCTGTTTTTT
.	.	TRBV6-6	TRBJ1-5	CASSPLVATYSNQPQHF	TGTGCCAGCAGTCCCCTCGTGGCCACTTATAGCAATCAGCCCCAGCATTTT
TRBD2	few	TRBV11-2	TRBJ2-1	CASSFTSGVHEQFF	TGTGCCAGCAGCTTTACTAGCGGGGTCCATGAGCAGTTCTTC
.	.	TRBV11-3	TRBJ2-5	CASSLGPGAAEETQYF	TGTGCCAGCAGCTTAGGACCGGGAGCCGCGGAAGAGACCCAGTACTTC
.	.	TRBV6-5	TRBJ1-2	CASSSNRARRSGYTF	TGTGCCAGCAGTTCCAACCGGGCCCGTCGGAGTGGCTACACCTTC
.	.	TRBV2	TRBJ2-7	CASRPVRGVGSYEQYF	TGTGCCAGCAGGCCCGTTCGTGGAGTTGGTTCCTACGAGCAGTACTTC
TRBD1	few	TRBV6-1	TRBJ1-4	CASSEADRVGYNEKLFF	TGTGCCAGCAGTGAAGCGGACAGGGTGGGCTATAATGAAAAACTGTTTTTT
TRBD1	.	TRBV6-1	TRBJ2-3	CASSEGTGMGTGSQYF	TGTGCCAGCAGTGAGGGGACAGGGATGGGGACAGGGTCGCAGTATTTT
TRBD2	many	TRBV29-1	TRBJ2-1	CSVEPGGTSGLANYNEQFF	TGCAGCGTTGAGCCTGGTGGGACTAGCGGACTTGCAAACTACAATGAGCAGTTCTTC
.	.	TRBV9	TRBJ2-7	CASSVGVGAYEQYF	TGTGCCAGCAGCGTAGGGGTAGGGGCCTACGAGCAGTACTTC
.	.	TRBV4-1	TRBJ2-2	CASSPSGQLTGELFF	TGCGCCAGCAGCCCCTCAGGACAGCTCACCGGGGAGCTGTTTTTT
TRBD2	few	TRBV28	TRBJ2-7	CASSWGLLAGAKPYEQYF	TGTGCCAGCAGTTGGGGGTTACTAGCGGGAGCAAAGCCCTACGAGCAGTACTTC
.	.	TRBV29-1	TRBJ2-4	CSVVQGGGNIQYF	TGCAGCGTTGTTCAGGGCGGTGGGAACATTCAGTACTTC
TRBD2	.	TRBV5-1	TRBJ2-1	CASSFRLAEYNEQFF	TGCGCCAGCAGCTTCCGGCTAGCGGAGTACAATGAGCAGTTCTTC
TRBD1	few	TRBV20-1	TRBJ2-7	CSAGTGRSYEQYF	TGCAGTGCTGGGACAGGGAGGTCCTACGAGCAGTACTTC
.	few	TRBV6-2/TRBV6-3	TRBJ2-7	CASSGGSNEQYF	TGTGCCAGCAGCGGAGGGTCCAATGAGCAGTACTTC
TRBD2	.	TRBV7-9	TRBJ2-7	CASSPSLGTSGLYNEQYF	TGTGCCAGCAGCCCCTCCCTTGGAACTAGCGGCCTCTACAATGAGCAGTACTTC
TRBD1	.	TRBV29-1	TRBJ2-1	CSTPGQGLNEQFF	TGCAGCACGCCGGGACAGGGTCTCAATGAGCAGTTCTTC
.	.	TRBV14	TRBJ2-3	CASSQAWFSFTQYF	TGTGCCAGCAGCCAAGCTTGGTTTAGCTTTACGCAGTATTTT
.	.	TRBV20-1	TRBJ1-4	CSARELEGVYTEKLFF	TGCAGTGCTAGAGAACTTGAAGGGGTCTACACTGAAAAACTGTTTTTT
.	once	TRBV20-1	TRBJ2-1	CSARAFVPTGSGNEQFF	TGCAGTGCTAGAGCTTTCGTACCCACAGGGTCTGGGAATGAGCAGTTCTTC
TRBD1	.	TRBV4-2	TRBJ1-2	CASSQALTGAGGYTF	TGTGCCAGCAGCCAAGCCCTGACAGGGGCAGGTGGCTACACCTTC
.	.	TRBV6-2/TRBV6-3	TRBJ1-5	CASSWYSYRGSNQPQHF	TGTGCCAGCAGTTGGTACAGCTATCGAGGCAGCAATCAGCCCCAGCATTTT
TRBD1	.	TRBV7-9	TRBJ1-2	CASSLVRVPGQANYGYTF	TGTGCCAGCAGCTTAGTAAGGGTTCCGGGACAGGCTAACTATGGCTACACCTTC
.	.	TRBV6-5	TRBJ1-1	CASSYPTVMNTEAFF	TGTGCCAGCAGTTACCCGACAGTCATGAACACTGAAGCTTTCTTT
.	.	TRBV27	TRBJ1-1	CASSDRDGYTEAFF	TGTGCCAGCAGTGACCGGGACGGTTACACTGAAGCTTTCTTT
TRBD1	few	TRBV20-1	TRBJ1-2	CSAQQGRWYGYTF	TGCAGTGCTCAACAGGGGAGATGGTATGGCTACACCTTC
.	.	TRBV6-6	TRBJ2-1	CASSYGLNNEQFF	TGTGCCAGCAGTTACGGGCTAAACAATGAGCAGTTCTTC
TRBD2	few	TRBV11-2	TRBJ2-2	CASSSLRGKSGELFF	TGTGCCAGCAGCTCCCTGCGGGGGAAATCCGGGGAGCTGTTTTTT